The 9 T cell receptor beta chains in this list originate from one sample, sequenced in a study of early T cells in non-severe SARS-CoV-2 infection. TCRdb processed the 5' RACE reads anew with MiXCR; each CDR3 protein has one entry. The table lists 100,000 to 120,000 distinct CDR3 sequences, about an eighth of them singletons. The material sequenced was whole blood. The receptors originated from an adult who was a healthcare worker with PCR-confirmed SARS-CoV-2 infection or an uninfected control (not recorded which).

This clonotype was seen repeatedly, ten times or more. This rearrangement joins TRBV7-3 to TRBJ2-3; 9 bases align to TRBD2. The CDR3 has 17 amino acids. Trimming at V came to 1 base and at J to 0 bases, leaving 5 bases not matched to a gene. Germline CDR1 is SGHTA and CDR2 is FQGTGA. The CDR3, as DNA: TGTGCCAGCAGCTTAAACGCAGCGGGGGGAAGCACAGATACGCAGTATTTT. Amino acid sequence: CASSLNAAGGSTDTQYF.

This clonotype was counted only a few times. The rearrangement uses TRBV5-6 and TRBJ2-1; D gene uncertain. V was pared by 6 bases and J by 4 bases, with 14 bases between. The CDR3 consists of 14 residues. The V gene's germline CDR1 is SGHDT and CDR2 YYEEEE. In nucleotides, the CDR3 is TGTGCCAGCATAAAGGGTGGCCCTTACAATGAGCAGTTCTTC. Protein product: CASIKGGPYNEQFF.

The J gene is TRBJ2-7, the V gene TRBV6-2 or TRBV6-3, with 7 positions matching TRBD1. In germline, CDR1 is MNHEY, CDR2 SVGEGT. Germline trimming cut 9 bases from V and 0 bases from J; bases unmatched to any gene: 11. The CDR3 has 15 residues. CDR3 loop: CASRWGQTSSYEQYF. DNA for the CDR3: TGTGCCAGTCGCTGGGGACAGACGAGCTCCTACGAGCAGTACTTC.

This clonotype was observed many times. CDR3 sequence (DNA): TGTGCCAGCAGCTTATGGACCCAAGAGACCCAGTACTTC. Its protein product is CASSLWTQETQYF. The chain uses TRBV11-3 and TRBJ2-5, with D unclear. CDR3 length: 13 amino acids. With 2 bases removed from V and 1 base from J, the gap between germline ends came to 5 bases. Germline V gene data show CDR1 as SGHNT and CDR2 as YENEEA.

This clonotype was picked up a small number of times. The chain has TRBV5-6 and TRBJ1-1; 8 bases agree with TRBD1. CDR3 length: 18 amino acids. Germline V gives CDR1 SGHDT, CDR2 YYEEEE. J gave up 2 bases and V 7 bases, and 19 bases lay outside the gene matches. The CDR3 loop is CASGNTRGRGKFNTEAFF. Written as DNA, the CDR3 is TGTGCCAGCGGCAATACCAGGGGGCGCGGGAAGTTTAACACTGAAGCTTTCTTT.

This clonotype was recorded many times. CDR3 loop: CSVGTGHNSPLHF. CDR3 sequence (DNA): TGCAGCGTAGGGACAGGGCATAATTCACCCCTCCACTTT. The genes are TRBV29-1 and TRBJ1-6; 9 bases match TRBD1. Germline V CDR1 and CDR2: SQVTM, ANQGSEA. The CDR3 is made up of 13 amino acids. The V gene end was trimmed by 6 bases and the J gene end by 5 bases; junction bases not matched to a gene: 2.

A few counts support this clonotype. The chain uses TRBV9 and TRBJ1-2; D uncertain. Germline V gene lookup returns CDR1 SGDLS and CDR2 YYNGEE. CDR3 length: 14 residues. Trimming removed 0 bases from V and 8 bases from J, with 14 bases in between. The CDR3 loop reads CASSVDGSALGYTF. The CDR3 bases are TGTGCCAGCAGCGTAGATGGTTCGGCTTTGGGCTACACCTTC. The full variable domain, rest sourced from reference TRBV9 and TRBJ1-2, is DSGVTQTPKHLITATGQRVTLRCSPRSGDLSVYWYQQSLDQGLQFLIQYYNGEERAKGNILERFSAQQFPDLHSELNLSSLELGDSALYFCASSVDGSALGYTFGSGTRLTVV.

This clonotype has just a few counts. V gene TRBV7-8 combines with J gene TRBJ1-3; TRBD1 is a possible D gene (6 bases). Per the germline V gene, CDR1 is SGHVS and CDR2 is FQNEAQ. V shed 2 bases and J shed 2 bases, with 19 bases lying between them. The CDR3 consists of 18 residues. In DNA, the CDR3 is TGTGCCAGCAGCTTACGGGTTACAGGGAGTGGAACTGGAAACACCATATATTTT. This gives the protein CASSLRVTGSGTGNTIYF.

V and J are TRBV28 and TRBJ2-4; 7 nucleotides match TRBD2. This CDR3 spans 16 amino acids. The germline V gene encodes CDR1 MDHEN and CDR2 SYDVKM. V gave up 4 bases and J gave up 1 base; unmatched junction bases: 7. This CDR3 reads CASSSPGTTAKNIQYF. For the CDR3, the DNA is TGTGCCAGCAGTTCACCCGGGACTACGGCCAAAAACATTCAGTACTTC.